Below, 10 T cell receptor beta chains from the same sample are listed, as sequenced in a study of blood T cell repertoires in COVID-19. Here immunoSEQ multiplex PCR was the method, and the copy in TCRdb shows in-frame clones only, minus some. The sample shows more than 150,000 clones, roughly four fifths of them seen only once. The sequenced material came from peripheral blood. These receptors all come from a middle-aged woman with acute or convalescent COVID-19.

This clone has only one observation. The genes are TRBV2 and TRBJ2-5, with D perhaps matching TRBD2 (7 bases). Germline V gives CDR1 SNHLY, CDR2 FYNNEI. CDR3 length: 16 amino acids. V was clipped by 3 bases and J by 1 base, with 15 bases between them. The CDR3 sequence: CASSEGWGGPQETQYF. In DNA, the CDR3 is TGTGCCAGCAGTGAGGGGTGGGGGGGCCCCCAAGAGACCCAGTACTTC. Using reference TRBV2 and TRBJ2-5 for the parts outside the CDR3, the full variable domain is EPEVTQTPSHQVTQMGQEVILRCVPISNHLYFYWYRQILGQKVEFLVSFYNNEISEKSEIFDDQFSVERPDGSNFTLKIRSTKLEDSAMYFCASSEGWGGPQETQYFGPGTRLLVL.

The rearrangement links TRBV7-8 to TRBJ2-1, with D perhaps TRBD1 (6 bases). The CDR3 is 17 amino acids. V lost 5 bases and J 4 bases, leaving 21 bases between the germline ends. CDR1 is SGHVS, CDR2 FQNEAQ, per germline. CDR3 amino acids: CASSRGVRVGGYNEQFF. In nucleotides, the CDR3 is TGTGCCAGCAGCCGTGGGGTTAGGGTAGGGGGTTACAATGAGCAGTTCTTC.

V gene TRBV6-6 combines with J gene TRBJ2-1, with a possible D match to TRBD2 (5 bases). V shed 7 bases and J shed 4 bases, with 14 bases lying between them. The germline CDR1 and CDR2 sequences are MNHNY and SVGAGI (reference sequence). The CDR3 consists of 14 residues. The CDR3 here is CASTRGQTYNEQFF. For the CDR3, the DNA is TGTGCCAGCACCCGAGGGCAGACGTACAATGAGCAGTTCTTC.

This clone was seen only once. This chain joins TRBV5-5 and TRBJ1-6; no clear D gene. The CDR3 has 16 amino acids. The germline CDR1 and CDR2 sequences are SGHKS and YYEKEE (reference sequence). Deletions cut 5 bases from V and 8 bases from J, with 20 bases between. The CDR3, as DNA: TGTGCCAGCAGTCCTCTTGTGGCGGCTTGGGATTCACCCCTCCACTTT. It is translated as CASSPLVAAWDSPLHF.

This chain uses TRBV21-1 with TRBJ2-5; the DNA was not used to check the table's D call, TRBD1. TRBV21-1 is flagged as a pseudogene. CDR3 size: 17 residues. For the CDR3, the DNA is TGTGCCAGCAGCAAAGCGCTTTGTGGGACAGGGAGGGAGACCCAGTACTTC. It encodes CASSKALCGTGRETQYF.

V is TRBV2 and J is TRBJ1-2; TRBD1 might be the D (6 bases). Germline CDR1 is SNHLY and CDR2 is FYNNEI. Trimming removed 2 bases at V and 7 bases at J, with 8 bases between. The CDR3 runs to 12 residues. CDR3 coding DNA: TGTGCCAGCAGTGAAACAGGGTTTGGCTACACCTTC. It specifies CASSETGFGYTF.

The chain carries TRBV5-1 and TRBJ1-5; a weak D match, TRBD1 (5 bases). Germline values: CDR1 SGHRS, CDR2 YFSETQ. The V and J ends lost 2 bases and 4 bases respectively, with 13 bases between them. This CDR3 comprises 15 residues. The CDR3 here is CASSFGTSGNQPQHF. CDR3 sequence (DNA): TGCGCCAGCAGCTTCGGGACTTCTGGGAATCAGCCCCAGCATTTT.

This chain uses TRBV5-6 with TRBJ2-5, with 10 bases aligning to TRBD2. Germline trimming cut 1 base from V and 0 bases from J; bases unmatched to any gene: 6. CDR3 length: 17 residues. Germline values: CDR1 SGHDT, CDR2 YYEEEE. This chain's CDR3 is CASSLFHGLADQETQYF. The CDR3 DNA sequence: TGTGCCAGCAGCTTGTTCCATGGACTAGCGGACCAAGAGACCCAGTACTTC. Using reference TRBV5-6 and TRBJ2-5 for the parts outside the CDR3, the full variable domain is DAGVTQSPTHLIKTRGQQVTLRCSPKSGHDTVSWYQQALGQGPQFIFQYYEEEERQRGNFPDRFSGHQFPNYSSELNVNALLLGDSALYLCASSLFHGLADQETQYFGPGTRLLVL.

This sequence joins TRBV6-1 and TRBJ1-2; no definite D call. Trimming removed 2 bases from V and 9 bases from J, with 16 bases in between. The CDR3 has 14 amino acids. Germline CDR1 MNHNS, CDR2 SASEGT. CDR3 nucleotides: TGTGCCAGCAGTGAATTCGGTCAGCCCAGGAGCTACACCTTC. Translation gives CASSEFGQPRSYTF.

This chain links TRBV7-9 with TRBJ2-3, with 16 bases matching TRBD2. V lost 2 bases, J lost 4 bases, and 6 bases stayed unmatched. Per germline, CDR1 SEHNR and CDR2 FQNEAQ (reference sequence). The CDR3 length is 18 residues. The CDR3 region is CASSLKGLAGGPADTQYF. Here the CDR3 DNA reads TGTGCCAGCAGCTTAAAGGGACTAGCGGGAGGGCCCGCAGATACGCAGTATTTT. The full variable domain, with the rest looked up from reference TRBV7-9 and TRBJ2-3, is DTGVSQNPRHKITKRGQNVTFRCDPISEHNRLYWYRQTLGQGPEFLTYFQNEAQLEKSRLLSDRFSAERPKGSFSTLEIQRTEQGDSAMYLCASSLKGLAGGPADTQYFGPGTRLTVL.